Listed below are T cell receptor beta chains from one sample, sequenced in a study of cytomegalovirus exposure and HLA in healthy donors. The assay was immunoSEQ multiplex PCR, and TCRdb's table has in-frame clones only and misses some. The sample has 200,000 to 250,000 clones; more than 75% are singletons. The sample was PBMCs. The receptors shown here come from a human donor in good health. CDR3s include the opening cysteine and the closing phenylalanine or tryptophan. The order of the fields is V gene, J gene, CDR3 protein.

>TRBV6-6|TRBJ1-1
CASRRGQNTEAFF
>TRBV2|TRBJ2-1
CASSDFLASGRNEQFF
>TRBV7-7|TRBJ2-5
CASSSSGGGKTQYF
>TRBV5-1|TRBJ2-5
CASSRTGQSLQETQYF
>TRBV9|TRBJ2-1
CASSVGTSGSYNEQFF
>TRBV6-5|TRBJ1-4
CASTVTGGAGEKLFF
>TRBV6-5|TRBJ1-5
CASSFSANQPQHF
>TRBV30|TRBJ2-2
CAWSPLDRGRHTGELFF
>TRBV27|TRBJ2-7
CASAVLGYEQYF
>TRBV5-4|TRBJ2-3
CASSFGDTQYF
>TRBV6-4|TRBJ2-1
CASRPGQAVNEQFF
>TRBV2|TRBJ1-5
CASSGEYANSNQPQHF
>TRBV14|TRBJ2-3
CASSQGSGVTTDTQYF
>TRBV5-4|TRBJ2-3
CASSLGRTGTDTQYF
>TRBV5-1|TRBJ2-5
CASSFIGQGAPETQYF
>TRBV7-2|TRBJ2-3
CASSLGLYTDTQYF
>TRBV4-3|-
CASSQETGKVSSYEQYF
>TRBV18|TRBJ2-5
CASSPPGSGGETQYF
>TRBV2|TRBJ1-4
CASSFGQGATNEKLFF
>TRBV5-1|TRBJ2-1
CASSLAGTGIHNEQFF
>TRBV5-6|TRBJ2-1
CASSSGTHNEQFF
>TRBV28|TRBJ1-5
CASTNPGAAFNQPQHF
>TRBV2|TRBJ1-3
CASSQQGTGNTIYF
>TRBV10-3|TRBJ1-2
CAISEHDRNYGYTF
>TRBV9|TRBJ1-1
CASSVGWKRNTEAFF
>TRBV7-8|TRBJ2-1
CASSLRQSRSSYNEQFF
>TRBV7-2|TRBJ2-3
CASSRLAGPTDTQYF
>TRBV11-2|TRBJ1-1
CASSSRQGAITEAFF
>TRBV5-1|TRBJ2-7
CASSLGDRGIYEQYF
>TRBV28|TRBJ1-1
CASSLRRGNTEAFF
>TRBV2|TRBJ2-1
CASSLVTRDGEQFF
>TRBV25-1|TRBJ2-1
CASSESSGSVNEQFF
>TRBV29-1|TRBJ1-2
CSVDRGDGYTF
>TRBV19|-
CASSFSGSSYEQYF
>TRBV27|TRBJ2-7
CASSRRTSGSYEQYF